This is a list of T cell receptor beta chains from one sample in a study of OX40 agonist ivuxolimab in advanced cancers. Sequencing was performed with immunoSEQ multiplex PCR; in TCRdb, only in-frame clones are kept and a portion is missing. The sample lists approximately 24,000 clones, about 70% occurring once. The sequences come from CD4+ or CD8+ T cells sorted from blood, collected in a trial of the OX40 agonist ivuxolimab. These receptors originate from an adult with an advanced solid tumor such as melanoma, head and neck, liver or kidney cancer. Both conserved end residues are part of each CDR3. The D gene is left open where the match is weak. Rows may omit the clone size; those that give it use once, few, many or a size class.

TRBD1,TRBJ1-5,NA,TRBV5-6,CASSLGQGAYQPQHF,TGTGCCAGCAGTTTGGGACAGGGGGCATATCAGCCCCAGCATTTT
NA,TRBJ1-1,medium-sized,TRBV12-5,CASAPDRRTTEAFF,TGTGCTAGTGCCCCGGACAGACGTACCACTGAAGCTTTCTTT
NA,TRBJ2-1,once,TRBV7-9,CASGAGAVNNEQFF,TGTGCCAGCGGCGCGGGGGCCGTAAACAATGAGCAGTTCTTC
NA,TRBJ1-4,once,TRBV7-9,CASSHRGQDSEKLFF,TGTGCCAGCAGCCACAGAGGGCAGGATAGTGAAAAACTGTTTTTT
TRBD2,TRBJ2-1,NA,TRBV13,CASSPPVGTSSYEQFF,TGTGCCAGCAGCCCCCCCGTTGGGACTAGCAGCTATGAGCAGTTCTTC
TRBD1,TRBJ1-5,NA,TRBV13,CASSRQGWNQPQHF,TGTGCCAGCAGCAGACAGGGTTGGAATCAGCCCCAGCATTTT
NA,TRBJ1-1,NA,TRBV30,CAWSVLTGRGTEAFF,TGTGCCTGGAGTGTACTTACAGGCCGGGGCACTGAAGCTTTCTTT
TRBD1,TRBJ2-7,once,TRBV19,CASSLQGDRSYEQYF,TGTGCCAGTAGTCTGCAGGGGGACCGCTCCTACGAGCAGTACTTC
NA,TRBJ1-5,NA,TRBV19,CASSIDTYSNQPQHF,TGTGCCAGTAGTATAGATACCTATAGCAATCAGCCCCAGCATTTT
NA,TRBJ1-2,NA,TRBV7-9,CASSLERRNYGYTF,TGTGCCAGCAGCTTAGAACGCAGGAACTATGGCTACACCTTC
NA,TRBJ2-2,medium-sized,TRBV2,CASRAVTGELFF,TGTGCCAGCAGGGCCGTCACCGGGGAGCTGTTTTTT
NA,TRBJ2-7,few,TRBV7-2,CASSFSSYEQYF,TGTGCCAGCAGCTTTAGCTCCTACGAGCAGTACTTC
TRBD2,TRBJ2-1,NA,TRBV13,CASSSGTRVGYNEQFF,TGTGCCAGCAGCTCCGGGACTAGAGTAGGCTACAATGAGCAGTTCTTC
NA,TRBJ2-7,NA,TRBV5-4,CASSLAEWGEQYF,TGTGCCAGCAGCTTGGCTGAGTGGGGAGAGCAGTACTTC
NA,TRBJ2-7,NA,TRBV6-6,CASSSLRDPPGNEQYF,TGTGCCAGCAGTTCCCTCCGAGACCCCCCGGGAAACGAGCAGTACTTC
TRBD2,TRBJ2-7,NA,TRBV11-2,CASSAHGTSGIYEQYF,TGTGCCAGCAGCGCTCACGGGACTAGCGGTATCTACGAGCAGTACTTC
TRBD1,TRBJ1-1,NA,TRBV7-6,CASSRDSLNTEAFF,TGTGCCAGCAGCAGGGACAGCCTGAACACTGAAGCTTTCTTT
NA,TRBJ2-1,NA,TRBV4-3,CASSDLSYNEQFF,TGCGCCAGCTCGGACCTCTCCTACAATGAGCAGTTCTTC
NA,TRBJ1-3,medium-sized,TRBV7-8,CASSLYREDSGNTIYF,TGTGCCAGCAGCTTATACAGGGAGGACTCTGGAAACACCATATATTTT
NA,TRBJ1-1,NA,TRBV5-6,CASSLDRRERMNTEAFF,TGTGCCAGCAGCTTGGACCGGAGGGAGCGCATGAACACTGAAGCTTTCTTT
NA,TRBJ1-5,NA,TRBV21-1,CASGDGTVNQPQHF,TGTGCCAGCGGGGACGGGACAGTCAATCAGCCCCAGCATTTT
NA,TRBJ1-2,NA,TRBV16,CASSQLFGQSFYGYTF,TGTGCCAGCAGCCAATTGTTTGGACAGTCTTTCTATGGCTACACCTTC
NA,TRBJ2-1,NA,TRBV6-5,CASSYGISSYNEQFF,TGTGCCAGCAGTTATGGGATAAGCTCCTACAATGAGCAGTTCTTC
NA,TRBJ2-2,few,TRBV10-3,CAISESSPGEAGELFF,TGTGCCATCAGTGAGTCCTCGCCAGGGGAGGCCGGGGAGCTGTTTTTT
NA,TRBJ1-3,once,TRBV2,CASSDFYASGNTIYF,TGTGCCAGCAGTGATTTTTACGCCTCTGGAAACACCATATATTTT
NA,TRBJ2-7,NA,TRBV29-1,CSVEGLDTYEQYF,TGCAGCGTTGAAGGCCTGGACACATACGAGCAGTACTTC
NA,TRBJ2-7,NA,TRBV4-2,CASSFFGSYEQYF,TGTGCCAGCAGCTTCTTCGGGTCCTACGAGCAGTACTTC
TRBD1,TRBJ1-1,NA,TRBV6-6,CASTLTGGTEAFF,TGTGCCAGTACTCTCACAGGGGGCACTGAAGCTTTCTTT
TRBD2,TRBJ2-3,NA,TRBV13,CASSLVTSGVGDTQYF,TGTGCCAGCAGCTTAGTCACTAGCGGGGTAGGAGATACGCAGTATTTT
NA,TRBJ2-7,NA,TRBV7-3,CASSSESGEQYF,TGTGCCAGCAGCTCCGAGTCAGGCGAGCAGTACTTC
NA,TRBJ2-4,few,TRBV6-5,CASSSARRGWGDIQYF,TGTGCCAGCAGTTCAGCTCGCCGGGGGTGGGGAGACATTCAGTACTTC
NA,TRBJ1-1,NA,TRBV7-9,CASSTGQIEAFF,TGTGCCAGCAGCACAGGACAGATTGAAGCTTTCTTT
NA,TRBJ2-6,NA,TRBV6-1,CATSGDSGANVLTF,TGTGCCACATCCGGGGACTCTGGGGCCAACGTCCTGACTTTC